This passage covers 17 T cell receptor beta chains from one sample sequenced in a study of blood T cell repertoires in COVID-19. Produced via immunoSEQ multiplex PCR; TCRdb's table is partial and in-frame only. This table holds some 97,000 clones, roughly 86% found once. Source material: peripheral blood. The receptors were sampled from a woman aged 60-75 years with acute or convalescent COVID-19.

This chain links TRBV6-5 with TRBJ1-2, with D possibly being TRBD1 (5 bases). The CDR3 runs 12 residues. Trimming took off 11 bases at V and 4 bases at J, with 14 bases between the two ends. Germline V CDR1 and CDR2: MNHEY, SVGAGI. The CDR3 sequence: CASGGGTYGYTF. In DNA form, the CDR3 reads TGTGCCTCCGGGGGGGGGACCTATGGCTACACCTTC.

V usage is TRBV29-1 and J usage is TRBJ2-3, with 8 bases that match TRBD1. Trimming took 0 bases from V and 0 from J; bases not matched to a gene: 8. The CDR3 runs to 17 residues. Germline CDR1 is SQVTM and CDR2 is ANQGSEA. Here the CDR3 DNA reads TGCAGCGTTGAAGATCTTAGGACAGGGCTAAGCACAGATACGCAGTATTTT. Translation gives CSVEDLRTGLSTDTQYF.

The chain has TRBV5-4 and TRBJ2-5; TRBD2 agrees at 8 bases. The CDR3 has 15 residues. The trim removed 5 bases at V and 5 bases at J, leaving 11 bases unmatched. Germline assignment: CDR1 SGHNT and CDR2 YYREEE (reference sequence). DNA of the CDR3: TGTGCCAGCAGTAGGACGGGGGGGGACGGGGAGACCCAGTACTTC. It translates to CASSRTGGDGETQYF.

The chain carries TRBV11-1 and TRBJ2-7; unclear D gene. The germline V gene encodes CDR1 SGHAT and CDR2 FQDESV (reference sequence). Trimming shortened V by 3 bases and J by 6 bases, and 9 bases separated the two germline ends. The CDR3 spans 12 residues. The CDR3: CASSFLVGEQYF. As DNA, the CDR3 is TGTGCCAGCAGCTTCCTTGTCGGCGAGCAGTACTTC.

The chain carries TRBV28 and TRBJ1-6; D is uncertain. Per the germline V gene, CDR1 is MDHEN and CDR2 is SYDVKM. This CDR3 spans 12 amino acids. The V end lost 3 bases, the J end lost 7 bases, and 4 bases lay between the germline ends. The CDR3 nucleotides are TGTGCCAGCAGTTTGGGCAATTCACCCCTCCACTTT. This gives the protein CASSLGNSPLHF.

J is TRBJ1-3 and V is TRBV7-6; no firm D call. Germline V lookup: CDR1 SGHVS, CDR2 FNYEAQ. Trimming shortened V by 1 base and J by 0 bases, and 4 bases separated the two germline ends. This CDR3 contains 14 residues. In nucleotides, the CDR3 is TGTGCCAGCAGCTTAGACGGCTCTGGAAACACCATATATTTT. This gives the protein CASSLDGSGNTIYF.

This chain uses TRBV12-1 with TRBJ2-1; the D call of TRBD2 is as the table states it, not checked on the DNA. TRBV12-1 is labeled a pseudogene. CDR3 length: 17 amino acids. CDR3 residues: CASSPSGRQKIYNEQFF. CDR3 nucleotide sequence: TGTGCCAGCAGCCCCAGCGGGAGGCAAAAAATTTACAATGAGCAGTTCTTC.

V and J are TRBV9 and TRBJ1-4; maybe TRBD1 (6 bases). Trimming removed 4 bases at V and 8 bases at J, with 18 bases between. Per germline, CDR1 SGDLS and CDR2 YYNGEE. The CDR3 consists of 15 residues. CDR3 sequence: CASSPPEGGDEKLFF. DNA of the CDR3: TGTGCCAGCAGCCCCCCTGAAGGGGGGGACGAAAAACTGTTTTTT.

The CDR3 reads CSGGGSYEQYF. The CDR3 DNA sequence: TGCAGTGGAGGTGGATCCTACGAGCAGTACTTC. The chain combines TRBV20-1 with TRBJ2-7; no clear D. V dropped 7 bases and J dropped 1 base, with 8 bases sitting between them. CDR1 DFQATT and CDR2 SNEGSKA come from the germline V gene (reference sequence). The CDR3 spans 11 residues.

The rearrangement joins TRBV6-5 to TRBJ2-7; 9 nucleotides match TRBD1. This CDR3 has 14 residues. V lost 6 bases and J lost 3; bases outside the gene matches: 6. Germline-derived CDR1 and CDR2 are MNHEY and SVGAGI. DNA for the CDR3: TGTGCCAGCAGCCGCCGGGACAGGGTCTACGAGCAGTACGTC. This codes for CASSRRDRVYEQYV.

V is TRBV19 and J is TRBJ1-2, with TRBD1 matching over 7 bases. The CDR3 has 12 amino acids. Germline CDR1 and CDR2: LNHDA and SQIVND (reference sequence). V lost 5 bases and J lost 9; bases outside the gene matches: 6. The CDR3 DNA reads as TGTGCCAGTAGTCCGAGACAGGGACGCTACACCTTC. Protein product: CASSPRQGRYTF.

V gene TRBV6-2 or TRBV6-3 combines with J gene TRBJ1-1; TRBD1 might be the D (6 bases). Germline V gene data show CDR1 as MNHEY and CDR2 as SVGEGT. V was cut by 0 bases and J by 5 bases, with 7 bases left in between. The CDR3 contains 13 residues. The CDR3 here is CASSYSDRTEAFF. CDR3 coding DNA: TGTGCCAGCAGTTACTCGGACAGAACTGAAGCTTTCTTT.

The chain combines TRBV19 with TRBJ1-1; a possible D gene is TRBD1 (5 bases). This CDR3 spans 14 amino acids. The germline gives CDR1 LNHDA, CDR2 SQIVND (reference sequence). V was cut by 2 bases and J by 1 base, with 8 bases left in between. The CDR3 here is CASSIMGGNTEAFF. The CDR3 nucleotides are TGTGCCAGTAGTATAATGGGGGGGAACACTGAAGCTTTCTTT.

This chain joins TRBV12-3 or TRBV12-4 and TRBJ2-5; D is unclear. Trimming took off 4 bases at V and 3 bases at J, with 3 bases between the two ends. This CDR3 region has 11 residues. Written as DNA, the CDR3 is TGTGCCAGCAGTTCAAAAGAGACCCAGTACTTC. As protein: CASSSKETQYF.

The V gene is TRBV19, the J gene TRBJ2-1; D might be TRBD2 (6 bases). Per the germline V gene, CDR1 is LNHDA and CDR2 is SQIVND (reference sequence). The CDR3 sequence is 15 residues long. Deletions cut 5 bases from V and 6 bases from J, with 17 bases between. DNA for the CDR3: TGTGCCAGTAGTGGAACGGGACTTTTCGGCAATGAGCAGTTCTTC. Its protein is CASSGTGLFGNEQFF.

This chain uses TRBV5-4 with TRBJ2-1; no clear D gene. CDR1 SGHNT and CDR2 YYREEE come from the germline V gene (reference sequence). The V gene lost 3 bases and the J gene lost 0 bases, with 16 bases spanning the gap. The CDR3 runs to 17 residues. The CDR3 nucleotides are TGTGCCAGCAGCTCAGCCTCAGGTTCCCTCTCCTACAATGAGCAGTTCTTC. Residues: CASSSASGSLSYNEQFF.

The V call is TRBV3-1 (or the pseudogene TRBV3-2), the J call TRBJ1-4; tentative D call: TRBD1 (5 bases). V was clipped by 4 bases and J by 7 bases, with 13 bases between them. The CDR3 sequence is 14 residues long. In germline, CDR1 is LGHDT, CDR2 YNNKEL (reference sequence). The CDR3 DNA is TGTGCCAGCAGCCCCCCCGGGAGGGGTGAAAAACTGTTTTTT. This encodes CASSPPGRGEKLFF.